Sequencing of this T cell receptor (beta chain) was carried out in a study of brain T cells in children with intractable seizures. The CDR3 length is 17 residues. Germline V gene sequence: CDR1 LNHDA, CDR2 SQIVND (reference sequence). V lost 6 bases and J lost 5; bases outside the gene matches: 15. This clone was recorded a few times. Using immunoSEQ multiplex PCR, the repertoire was profiled, and TCRdb retains in-frame clones only, with some absent. The sample includes about 76,000 clones, approximately 94% seen only once; the top ten take 1.5%. The material sequenced was peripheral blood, taken at surgery. The source of this sequence is a boy under three years old with tuberous sclerosis and intractable seizures. The chain is built from TRBV19 and TRBJ2-7, with TRBD1 matching over 11 bases. The chain's CDR3 is CASSLSTSGTGGNEQYF. In DNA form, the CDR3 reads TGTGCCAGTAGCCTATCTACCTCCGGGACAGGGGGGAACGAGCAGTACTTC.